This T cell receptor beta chain stems from a study of neurological immune-mediated disorders. Germline V CDR1 and CDR2: SGHRS, YFSETQ. Trimming removed 4 bases at V and 13 bases at J, with 30 bases between. This CDR3 has 17 amino acids. This clonotype was seen many times. Noted time point: longitudinal time-point 2. It was by 5'RACE with 10-nucleotide random UMIs that the cDNA was made. TCRdb reprocessed the 5' RACE reads with MiXCR, giving one entry per CDR3 protein. The sample includes under 50,000 distinct CDR3 sequences, about 12% of them seen just once. This chain uses TRBV5-1 with TRBJ2-1; TRBD2 is a possible D gene (6 bases). The clonotype comes from a male donor with HTLV-1-associated myelopathy (HAM/TSP). The sample taken for sequencing was PBMCs. CDR3: CASSPSSNVGILRGQFF. In nucleotides, the CDR3 is TGCGCCAGCAGCCCCAGCAGCAACGTGGGGATATTGCGGGGACAGTTCTTC.